Shown below are 29 T cell receptor beta chains from a single sample sequenced in a study of blood T cell repertoires in COVID-19. This table comes from immunoSEQ multiplex PCR, and its TCRdb copy is limited to in-frame clones, with some not included. Of 100,000 to 150,000 clones detected, approximately 82% appear once; the ten largest clones hold about 4%. Sequencing was carried out using peripheral blood. Source of these receptors: a woman aged 50 to 60 with acute or convalescent COVID-19.

The chain combines TRBV9 with TRBJ1-2, with a possible D match to TRBD1 (5 bases). Germline CDR1 is SGDLS and CDR2 is YYNGEE. The CDR3 length is 16 residues. The V end was cut by 3 bases, the J end by 3 bases, with 18 bases between. The CDR3 sequence is CASSADLRVIDYGYTF. CDR3 nucleotides: TGTGCCAGCAGCGCCGACCTCAGGGTCATCGACTATGGCTACACCTTC.

The V and J genes are TRBV29-1 and TRBJ2-4; the match to TRBD2 covers 7 bases. CDR1 is SQVTM and CDR2 is ANQGSEA in the germline V gene. V was clipped by 6 bases and J by 8 bases; unmatched bases: 7. CDR3 length equals 12 residues. CDR3 nucleotide sequence: TGCAGCGTGGAGGCGGGGGAGGACATTCAGTACTTC. Encoded protein: CSVEAGEDIQYF.

The gene calls are TRBV12-3 or TRBV12-4 and TRBJ2-1; D perhaps matches TRBD2 (6 bases). With 8 bases removed from V and 6 bases from J, the gap between germline ends came to 11 bases. CDR3 length: 12 residues. The CDR3 nucleotides are TGTGCCAGCTGCGGGGCCCCCAATGAGCAGTTCTTC. Translation: CASCGAPNEQFF.

The V call is TRBV9, the J call TRBJ1-1, with no clear D. From germline, CDR1 is SGDLS and CDR2 YYNGEE. There are 14 residues in the CDR3. Trimming cost V 5 bases and J 7 bases, with 18 bases left between them. The CDR3 region has the DNA TGTGCCAGCAGTCCCCACCCAAACGGGGATGAAGCTTTCTTT. Translated, it gives CASSPHPNGDEAFF.

The rearrangement uses TRBV4-1 and TRBJ1-1; D is undetermined. Germline lookup yields CDR1 MGHRA and CDR2 YSYEKL. V lost 1 base and J lost 2, with 8 bases in between. The CDR3 sequence is 14 residues long. The CDR3 nucleotides read TGCGCCAGCAGCCAAGGAACAGCCAACACTGAAGCTTTCTTT. Translating gives CASSQGTANTEAFF.

The rearrangement links TRBV4-1 to TRBJ2-3, with 7 bases aligning to TRBD2. Germline CDR1 is MGHRA and CDR2 is YSYEKL. The CDR3 length is 16 residues. J lost 5 bases, V lost 3 bases, and 11 bases had no gene match. CDR3: CASSHVFGGGLDTQYF. The CDR3 DNA follows: TGCGCCAGCAGCCATGTTTTTGGGGGAGGGCTAGATACGCAGTATTTT.

The CDR3 spells CASNGLAGYEQYF. For the CDR3, the DNA is TGTGCCAGCAACGGACTAGCGGGCTACGAGCAGTACTTC. The V and J genes are TRBV6-5 and TRBJ2-7; 11 bases line up with TRBD2. Looked up from germline, CDR1 is MNHEY and CDR2 is SVGAGI. The J segment lost 3 bases and the V segment lost 7 bases, leaving 2 bases of the junction unmatched. The CDR3 spans 13 residues.

The chain couples TRBV15 to TRBJ2-1; 10 bases are shared with TRBD2. Trimming removed 1 base from V and 4 bases from J; junction bases left unmatched: 4. CDR1 and CDR2 from the germline V gene are LNHNV and YYDKDF (reference sequence). The CDR3 sequence is 16 residues long. As DNA, the CDR3 is TGTGCCACCAGCAGAGCCGGGACTAGCGCTTACAATGAGCAGTTCTTC. Protein product: CATSRAGTSAYNEQFF.

The chain employs TRBV7-8 and TRBJ1-2; D is perhaps TRBD1 (5 bases). CDR3 length equals 13 residues. V was shortened by 0 bases and J by 5 bases, with 7 bases between the two germline ends. Germline V lookup: CDR1 SGHVS, CDR2 FQNEAQ. CDR3 DNA: TGTGCCAGCAGCTTAGCCCCAGGGTATGGCTACACCTTC. This gives the protein CASSLAPGYGYTF.

On this clone: Within the sample, other DNA sequences also encode this same CDR3. This rearrangement joins TRBV3-1 (or the pseudogene TRBV3-2) to TRBJ1-2; 7 nucleotides match TRBD1. Germline V CDR1 and CDR2: LGHDT, YNNKEL (reference sequence). Trimming at V came to 1 base and at J to 1 base, leaving 0 bases not matched to a gene. The CDR3 length is 14 residues. CDR3 loop: CASSQGQGNYGYTF. The CDR3 DNA reads as TGTGCCAGCAGCCAAGGACAGGGTAACTATGGCTACACCTTC.

The J gene is TRBJ2-6, the V gene TRBV28; 7 bases match TRBD1. Germline assignment: CDR1 MDHEN and CDR2 SYDVKM. Trimming at V came to 4 bases and at J to 0 bases, leaving 9 bases not matched to a gene. The CDR3 spans 18 residues. This CDR3 reads CASSYLGQAFSGANVLTF. CDR3 DNA sequence: TGTGCCAGCAGTTACCTTGGACAGGCGTTCTCTGGGGCCAACGTCCTGACTTTC.

Written as DNA, the CDR3 is TGTGCCAGCACTATCCCTGGGGCCAACGTCCTGACTTTC. As protein: CASTIPGANVLTF. V is TRBV12-3 or TRBV12-4 and J is TRBJ2-6; D not resolved. Trimming left V 7 bases short and J 2 bases short, with 6 bases between. The CDR3 covers 13 residues.

This clone was detected only a few times. The DNA for the CDR3 is TGCGCCAGCAGCAAGGACCTAAAAGGGGGCAATGAGCAGTTCTTC. Its protein product is CASSKDLKGGNEQFF. The chain joins TRBV5-1 to TRBJ2-1; D possibly corresponds to TRBD1 (6 bases). The CDR3 extends over 15 amino acids. V lost 4 bases to trimming and J lost 6 bases, with 17 bases between them. Per germline, CDR1 SGHRS and CDR2 YFSETQ.

The chain has TRBV29-1 and TRBJ2-2, with 7 bases lining up with TRBD1. CDR3 length equals 15 residues. Germline V lookup: CDR1 SQVTM, CDR2 ANQGSEA. Trimming cost V 7 bases and J 0 bases; bases outside gene matches: 8. The CDR3 here is CSAHKGTANTGELFF. The CDR3 DNA is TGCAGCGCCCACAAGGGGACAGCGAACACCGGGGAGCTGTTTTTT.

This rearrangement joins TRBV7-3 to TRBJ1-1; TRBD1 might be the D (5 bases). V was clipped by 5 bases and J by 6 bases, with 16 bases between them. This CDR3 has 14 residues. Germline V gives CDR1 SGHTA, CDR2 FQGTGA. The CDR3 sequence: CASSRQGLDSEAFF. The CDR3 DNA reads as TGTGCCAGCAGCCGGCAGGGCCTGGATTCTGAAGCTTTCTTT.

This clone has only one observation. The rearrangement uses TRBV6-5 and TRBJ2-6, with D uncertain. Trimming removed 7 bases from V and 4 bases from J, with 8 bases in between. The germline CDR1 and CDR2 sequences are MNHEY and SVGAGI. The CDR3 is 13 residues long. The CDR3 here is CASTLPGANVLTF. CDR3 bases: TGTGCCAGCACTCTCCCGGGGGCCAACGTCCTGACTTTC.

V is TRBV7-8 and J is TRBJ2-1; D not resolved. This CDR3 contains 14 residues. The germline V gene encodes CDR1 SGHVS and CDR2 FQNEAQ. The V end was cut by 2 bases, the J end by 4 bases, with 9 bases between. As DNA, the CDR3 is TGTGCCAGCAGCTTAATGAAACTTTACAATGAGCAGTTCTTC. Amino acid sequence: CASSLMKLYNEQFF. Full variable domain (outside the CDR3, taken from reference TRBV7-8 and TRBJ2-1): GAGVSQSPRYKVAKRGQDVALRCDPISGHVSLFWYQQALGQGPEFLTYFQNEAQLDKSGLPSDRFFAERPEGSVSTLKIQRTQQEDSAVYLCASSLMKLYNEQFFGPGTRLTVL.

Remarks on this clone: The identical CDR3 is also encoded by other nucleotide sequences in the sample. The chain carries TRBV6-5 and TRBJ2-7, with D unresolved. CDR3 length equals 12 residues. The germline V gene has CDR1 MNHEY and CDR2 SVGAGI. Trimming removed 4 bases from V and 1 base from J, with 5 bases in between. This chain's CDR3 is CASSLTSYEQYF. As DNA, the CDR3 is TGTGCCAGCAGTTTAACTTCCTACGAGCAGTACTTC.

The J gene is TRBJ1-2, the V gene TRBV6-5, with TRBD1 matching over 12 bases. Trimming at V came to 6 bases and at J to 8 bases, leaving 7 bases not matched to a gene. The CDR3 is 14 amino acids. Germline CDR1 and CDR2: MNHEY and SVGAGI. In DNA form, the CDR3 reads TGTGCCAGCAGGAACCCCGGGACAGGGGGCGGCTACACCTTC. It is translated as CASRNPGTGGGYTF.

The V gene is TRBV5-1, the J gene TRBJ1-1, with TRBD1 as a possible D gene (5 bases). V was clipped by 4 bases and J by 3 bases, with 13 bases between them. CDR1 is SGHRS and CDR2 is YFSETQ in the germline V gene. This CDR3 is built from 14 residues. CDR3 region: CASSKDTGDTEAFF. DNA of the CDR3: TGCGCCAGCAGCAAAGATACAGGTGACACTGAAGCTTTCTTT.

The chain couples TRBV6-1 to TRBJ1-2, with D tentatively TRBD1 (5 bases). The CDR3 is 14 amino acids. Trimming pared 0 bases from V and 9 bases from J, leaving 14 bases between. Germline CDR1 and CDR2: MNHNS and SASEGT. CDR3: CASSEAPSRESYTF. CDR3 sequence (DNA): TGTGCCAGCAGTGAAGCCCCAAGCAGGGAAAGCTACACCTTC.

The J gene is TRBJ2-1, the V gene TRBV5-1, with 14 bases aligning to TRBD2. The ends lost 2 bases at V and 8 bases at J; junction bases unmatched: 6. Germline lookup yields CDR1 SGHRS and CDR2 YFSETQ. CDR3 length: 16 residues. The CDR3 loop is CASSFDGTSGRYEQFF. The CDR3 coding sequence is TGCGCCAGCAGCTTTGACGGGACTAGCGGGAGATATGAGCAGTTCTTC.

The gene calls are TRBV7-9 and TRBJ2-3, with D possibly matching TRBD2 (7 bases). Trimming left V 7 bases short and J 6 bases short, with 17 bases between. The CDR3 length is 14 residues. Germline CDR1 reads SEHNR; CDR2 reads FQNEAQ (reference sequence). CDR3 sequence: CASKGGLKDDTQYF. The DNA of the CDR3 is TGTGCCAGCAAGGGGGGGCTGAAGGACGATACGCAGTATTTT.

The J gene is TRBJ1-4, the V gene TRBV5-6, with no clear D. The ends were cut back, 4 bases at V and 0 bases at J, with 7 bases in the middle. This CDR3 has 14 residues. Per germline, CDR1 SGHDT and CDR2 YYEEEE. The chain's CDR3 is CASSGSATNEKLFF. The CDR3 bases are TGTGCCAGCAGCGGCAGTGCAACTAATGAAAAACTGTTTTTT.

The CDR3: CASRTGESNSPLHF. Written as DNA, the CDR3 is TGCGCCAGCCGGACAGGGGAAAGTAATTCACCCCTCCACTTT. V and J are TRBV5-1 and TRBJ1-6, with 9 bases that match TRBD1. The CDR3 is 14 residues long. Germline V gives CDR1 SGHRS, CDR2 YFSETQ. Unmatched junction bases numbered 5, after V lost 7 bases and J lost 6 bases.

The genes are TRBV5-6 and TRBJ1-2; D not certain. The CDR3 extends over 14 amino acids. Germline V gene data show CDR1 as SGHDT and CDR2 as YYEEEE. The V and J ends lost 0 bases and 4 bases respectively, with 10 bases between them. Written as DNA, the CDR3 is TGTGCCAGCAGCTTGGGCAGGACTTCCTATGGCTACACCTTC. It is translated as CASSLGRTSYGYTF.

This chain links TRBV9 with TRBJ1-4; D possibly corresponds to TRBD1 (6 bases). Deletions cut 2 bases from V and 6 bases from J, with 14 bases between. This CDR3 contains 15 residues. Germline V gene lookup returns CDR1 SGDLS and CDR2 YYNGEE. This chain's CDR3 is CASSVRGGFDEKLFF. The CDR3 bases are TGTGCCAGCAGCGTTAGAGGGGGTTTTGATGAAAAACTGTTTTTT.

V and J are TRBV5-4 and TRBJ1-1; D not certain. The CDR3 runs to 13 residues. Trimming cost V 2 bases and J 6 bases, with 11 bases left between them. In germline, CDR1 is SGHNT, CDR2 YYREEE (reference sequence). CDR3 protein: CASSLRQAPEAFF. As DNA, the CDR3 is TGTGCCAGCAGCTTAAGGCAGGCGCCTGAAGCTTTCTTT.

This clone appeared a single time. The rearrangement links TRBV9 to TRBJ2-7, with D maybe TRBD1 (5 bases). V was trimmed by 0 bases and J by 4 bases, leaving 11 bases between them. Germline assignment: CDR1 SGDLS and CDR2 YYNGEE. This CDR3 has 14 amino acids. For the CDR3, the DNA is TGTGCCAGCAGCGTAGATCAGGGAACTTACGAGCAGTACTTC. Residues: CASSVDQGTYEQYF.